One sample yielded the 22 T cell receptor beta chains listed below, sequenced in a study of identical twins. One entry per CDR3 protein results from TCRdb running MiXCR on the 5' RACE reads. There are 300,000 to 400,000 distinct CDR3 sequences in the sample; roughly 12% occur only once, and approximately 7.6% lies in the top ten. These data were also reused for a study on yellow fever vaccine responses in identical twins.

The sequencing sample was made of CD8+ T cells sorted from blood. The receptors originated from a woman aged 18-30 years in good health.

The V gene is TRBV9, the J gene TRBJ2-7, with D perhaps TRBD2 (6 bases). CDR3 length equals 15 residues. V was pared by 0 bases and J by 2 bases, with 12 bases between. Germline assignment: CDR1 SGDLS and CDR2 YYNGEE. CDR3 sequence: CASSVGGGETYEQYF. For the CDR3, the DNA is TGTGCCAGCAGCGTAGGTGGCGGGGAAACCTACGAGCAGTACTTC. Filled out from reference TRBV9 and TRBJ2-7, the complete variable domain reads DSGVTQTPKHLITATGQRVTLRCSPRSGDLSVYWYQQSLDQGLQFLIQYYNGEERAKGNILERFSAQQFPDLHSELNLSSLELGDSALYFCASSVGGGETYEQYFGPGTRLTVT.

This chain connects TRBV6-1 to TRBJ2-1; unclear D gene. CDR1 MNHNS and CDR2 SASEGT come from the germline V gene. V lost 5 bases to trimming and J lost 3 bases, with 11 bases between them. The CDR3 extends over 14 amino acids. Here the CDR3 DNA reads TGTGCCAGCAGTACCGCCTCCTTCTACAATGAGCAGTTCTTC. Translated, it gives CASSTASFYNEQFF.

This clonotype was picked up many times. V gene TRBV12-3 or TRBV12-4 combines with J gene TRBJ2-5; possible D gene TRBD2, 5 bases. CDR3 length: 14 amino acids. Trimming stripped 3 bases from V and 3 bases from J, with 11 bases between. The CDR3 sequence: CASSFPGVKETQYF. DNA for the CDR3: TGTGCCAGCAGTTTCCCCGGGGTTAAAGAGACCCAGTACTTC.

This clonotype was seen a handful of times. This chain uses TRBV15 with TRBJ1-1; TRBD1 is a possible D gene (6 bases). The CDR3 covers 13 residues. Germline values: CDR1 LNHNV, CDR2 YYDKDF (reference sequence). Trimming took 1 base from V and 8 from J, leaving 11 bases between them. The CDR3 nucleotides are TGTGCCACCAGCAGAGCACTAGGGACAGAAGCTTTCTTT. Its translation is CATSRALGTEAFF. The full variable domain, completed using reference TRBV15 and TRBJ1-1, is DAMVIQNPRYQVTQFGKPVTLSCSQTLNHNVMYWYQQKSSQAPKLLFHYYDKDFNNEADTPDNFQSRRPNTSFCFLDIRSPGLGDTAMYLCATSRALGTEAFFGQGTRLTVV.

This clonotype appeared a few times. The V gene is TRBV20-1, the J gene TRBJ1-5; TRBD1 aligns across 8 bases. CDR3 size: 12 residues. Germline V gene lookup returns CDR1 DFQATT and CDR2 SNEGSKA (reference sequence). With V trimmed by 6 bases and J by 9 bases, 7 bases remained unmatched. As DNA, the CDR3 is TGCAGTGCGGACAGGGCTGGGGGGCCCCAGCATTTT. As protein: CSADRAGGPQHF.

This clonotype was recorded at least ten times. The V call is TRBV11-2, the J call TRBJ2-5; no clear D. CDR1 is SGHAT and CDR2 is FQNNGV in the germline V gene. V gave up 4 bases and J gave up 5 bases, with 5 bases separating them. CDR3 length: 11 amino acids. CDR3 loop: CASSSGETQYF. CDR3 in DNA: TGTGCCAGCAGCTCCGGGGAGACCCAGTACTTC.

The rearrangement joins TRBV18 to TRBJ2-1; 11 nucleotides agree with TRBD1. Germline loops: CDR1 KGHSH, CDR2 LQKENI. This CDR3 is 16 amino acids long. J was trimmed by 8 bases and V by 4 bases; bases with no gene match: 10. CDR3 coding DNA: TGTGCCAGCTCACTTAACCCGGACAGGGGGCAGGATGAGCAGTTCTTC. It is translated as CASSLNPDRGQDEQFF.

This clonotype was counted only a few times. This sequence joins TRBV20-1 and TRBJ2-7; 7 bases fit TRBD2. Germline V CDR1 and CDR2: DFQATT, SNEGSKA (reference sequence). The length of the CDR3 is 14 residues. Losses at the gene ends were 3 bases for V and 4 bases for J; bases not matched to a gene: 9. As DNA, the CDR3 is TGCAGTGCTAGCTTATCGGCTAGCGGATACGAGCAGTACTTC. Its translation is CSASLSASGYEQYF.

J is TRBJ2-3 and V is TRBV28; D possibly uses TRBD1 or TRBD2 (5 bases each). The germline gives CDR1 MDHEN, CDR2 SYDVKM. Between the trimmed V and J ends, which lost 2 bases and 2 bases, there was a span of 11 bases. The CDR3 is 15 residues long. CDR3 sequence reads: CASSLTGADTDTQYF. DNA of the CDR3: TGTGCCAGCAGTTTAACCGGGGCCGACACAGATACGCAGTATTTT.

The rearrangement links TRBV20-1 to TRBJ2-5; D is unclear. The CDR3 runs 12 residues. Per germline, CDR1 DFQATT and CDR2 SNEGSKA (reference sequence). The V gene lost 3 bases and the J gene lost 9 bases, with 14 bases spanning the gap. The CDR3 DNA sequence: TGCAGTGCTAGGCAAGCCCTGGGGTCCCAGTACTTC. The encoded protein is CSARQALGSQYF.

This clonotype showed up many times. Written as DNA, the CDR3 is TGTGCCAGCAGCCCGCCTAGCGGGAGGGACAATGAGCAGTTCTTC. This sequence encodes CASSPPSGRDNEQFF. The chain couples TRBV7-3 to TRBJ2-1, with TRBD2 matching over 12 bases. Per the germline V gene, CDR1 is SGHTA and CDR2 is FQGTGA. The trim removed 5 bases at V and 5 bases at J, leaving 4 bases unmatched. The CDR3 loop spans 15 amino acids.

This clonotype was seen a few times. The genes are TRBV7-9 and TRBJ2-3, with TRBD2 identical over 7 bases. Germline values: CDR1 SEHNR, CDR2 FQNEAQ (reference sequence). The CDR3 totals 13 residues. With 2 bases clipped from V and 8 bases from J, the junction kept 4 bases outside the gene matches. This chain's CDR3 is CASSLWERGTQYF. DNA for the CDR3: TGTGCCAGCAGCTTATGGGAGCGGGGTACGCAGTATTTT.

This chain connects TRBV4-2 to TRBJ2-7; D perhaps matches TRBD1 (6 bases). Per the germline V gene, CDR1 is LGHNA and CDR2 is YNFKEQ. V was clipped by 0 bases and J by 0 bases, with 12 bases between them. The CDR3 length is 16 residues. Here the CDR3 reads CASSQDYPGDSYEQYF. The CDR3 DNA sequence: TGTGCCAGCAGCCAAGATTATCCAGGGGACTCCTACGAGCAGTACTTC.

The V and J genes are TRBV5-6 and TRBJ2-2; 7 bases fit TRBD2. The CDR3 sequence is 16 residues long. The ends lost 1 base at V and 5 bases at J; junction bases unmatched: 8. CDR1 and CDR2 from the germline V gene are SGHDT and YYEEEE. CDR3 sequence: CASSLLPSGETGELFF. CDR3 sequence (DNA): TGTGCCAGCAGCTTGCTTCCTAGCGGAGAAACCGGGGAGCTGTTTTTT.

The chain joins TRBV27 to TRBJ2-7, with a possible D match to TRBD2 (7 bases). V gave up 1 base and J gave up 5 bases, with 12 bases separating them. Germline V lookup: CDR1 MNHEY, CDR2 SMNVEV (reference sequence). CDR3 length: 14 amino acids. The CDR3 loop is CASSLYRGAHEQYF. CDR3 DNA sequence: TGTGCCAGCAGTTTATACCGGGGGGCGCACGAGCAGTACTTC.

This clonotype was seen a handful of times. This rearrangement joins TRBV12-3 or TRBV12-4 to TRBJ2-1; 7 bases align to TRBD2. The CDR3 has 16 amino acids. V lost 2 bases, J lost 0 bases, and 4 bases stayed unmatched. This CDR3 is CASSLFPSGSYNEQFF. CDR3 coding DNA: TGTGCCAGCAGTTTATTTCCTAGCGGCTCCTACAATGAGCAGTTCTTC.

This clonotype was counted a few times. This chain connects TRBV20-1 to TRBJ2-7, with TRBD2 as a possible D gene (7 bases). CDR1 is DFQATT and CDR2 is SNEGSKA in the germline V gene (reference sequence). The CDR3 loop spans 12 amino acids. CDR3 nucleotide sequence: TGCATCGGGGGGCCTAGCTCCTACGAGCAGTACGTC. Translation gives CIGGPSSYEQYV.

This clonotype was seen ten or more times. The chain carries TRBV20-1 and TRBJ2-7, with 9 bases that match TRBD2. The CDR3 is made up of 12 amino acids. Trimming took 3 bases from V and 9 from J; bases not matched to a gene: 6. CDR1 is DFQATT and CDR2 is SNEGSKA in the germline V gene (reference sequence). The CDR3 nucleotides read TGCAGTGCTAGTGGCGGGGGGGCCGTGCAGTACGTC. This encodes CSASGGGAVQYV.

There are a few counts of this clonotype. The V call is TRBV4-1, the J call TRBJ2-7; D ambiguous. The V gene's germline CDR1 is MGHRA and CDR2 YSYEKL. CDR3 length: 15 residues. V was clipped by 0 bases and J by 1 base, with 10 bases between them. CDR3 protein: CASSQDRYSSYEQYV. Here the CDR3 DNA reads TGCGCCAGCAGCCAAGACAGGTACAGTTCCTACGAGCAGTACGTC.

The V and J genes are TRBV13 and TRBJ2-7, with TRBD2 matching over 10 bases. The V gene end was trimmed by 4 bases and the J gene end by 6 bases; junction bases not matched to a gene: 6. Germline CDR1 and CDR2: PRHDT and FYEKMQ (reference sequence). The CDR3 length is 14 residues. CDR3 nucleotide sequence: TGTGCCAGCAGCTCTACTAGCGGGATAAGCGAGCAGTACTTC. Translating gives CASSSTSGISEQYF.

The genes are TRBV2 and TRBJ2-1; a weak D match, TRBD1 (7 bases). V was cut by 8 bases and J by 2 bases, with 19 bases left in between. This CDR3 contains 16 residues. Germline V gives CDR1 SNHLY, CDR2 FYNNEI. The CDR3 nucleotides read TGTGCCAGCTTCGGACCAGGGGGGCAGGCCTACAATGAGCAGTTCTTC. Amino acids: CASFGPGGQAYNEQFF.

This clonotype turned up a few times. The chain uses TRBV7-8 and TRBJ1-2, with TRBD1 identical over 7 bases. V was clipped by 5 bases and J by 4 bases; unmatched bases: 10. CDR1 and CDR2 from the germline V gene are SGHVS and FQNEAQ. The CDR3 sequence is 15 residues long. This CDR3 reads CASSLQGRAIYGYTF. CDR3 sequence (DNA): TGTGCCAGCAGCCTACAGGGGAGGGCAATCTATGGCTACACCTTC.